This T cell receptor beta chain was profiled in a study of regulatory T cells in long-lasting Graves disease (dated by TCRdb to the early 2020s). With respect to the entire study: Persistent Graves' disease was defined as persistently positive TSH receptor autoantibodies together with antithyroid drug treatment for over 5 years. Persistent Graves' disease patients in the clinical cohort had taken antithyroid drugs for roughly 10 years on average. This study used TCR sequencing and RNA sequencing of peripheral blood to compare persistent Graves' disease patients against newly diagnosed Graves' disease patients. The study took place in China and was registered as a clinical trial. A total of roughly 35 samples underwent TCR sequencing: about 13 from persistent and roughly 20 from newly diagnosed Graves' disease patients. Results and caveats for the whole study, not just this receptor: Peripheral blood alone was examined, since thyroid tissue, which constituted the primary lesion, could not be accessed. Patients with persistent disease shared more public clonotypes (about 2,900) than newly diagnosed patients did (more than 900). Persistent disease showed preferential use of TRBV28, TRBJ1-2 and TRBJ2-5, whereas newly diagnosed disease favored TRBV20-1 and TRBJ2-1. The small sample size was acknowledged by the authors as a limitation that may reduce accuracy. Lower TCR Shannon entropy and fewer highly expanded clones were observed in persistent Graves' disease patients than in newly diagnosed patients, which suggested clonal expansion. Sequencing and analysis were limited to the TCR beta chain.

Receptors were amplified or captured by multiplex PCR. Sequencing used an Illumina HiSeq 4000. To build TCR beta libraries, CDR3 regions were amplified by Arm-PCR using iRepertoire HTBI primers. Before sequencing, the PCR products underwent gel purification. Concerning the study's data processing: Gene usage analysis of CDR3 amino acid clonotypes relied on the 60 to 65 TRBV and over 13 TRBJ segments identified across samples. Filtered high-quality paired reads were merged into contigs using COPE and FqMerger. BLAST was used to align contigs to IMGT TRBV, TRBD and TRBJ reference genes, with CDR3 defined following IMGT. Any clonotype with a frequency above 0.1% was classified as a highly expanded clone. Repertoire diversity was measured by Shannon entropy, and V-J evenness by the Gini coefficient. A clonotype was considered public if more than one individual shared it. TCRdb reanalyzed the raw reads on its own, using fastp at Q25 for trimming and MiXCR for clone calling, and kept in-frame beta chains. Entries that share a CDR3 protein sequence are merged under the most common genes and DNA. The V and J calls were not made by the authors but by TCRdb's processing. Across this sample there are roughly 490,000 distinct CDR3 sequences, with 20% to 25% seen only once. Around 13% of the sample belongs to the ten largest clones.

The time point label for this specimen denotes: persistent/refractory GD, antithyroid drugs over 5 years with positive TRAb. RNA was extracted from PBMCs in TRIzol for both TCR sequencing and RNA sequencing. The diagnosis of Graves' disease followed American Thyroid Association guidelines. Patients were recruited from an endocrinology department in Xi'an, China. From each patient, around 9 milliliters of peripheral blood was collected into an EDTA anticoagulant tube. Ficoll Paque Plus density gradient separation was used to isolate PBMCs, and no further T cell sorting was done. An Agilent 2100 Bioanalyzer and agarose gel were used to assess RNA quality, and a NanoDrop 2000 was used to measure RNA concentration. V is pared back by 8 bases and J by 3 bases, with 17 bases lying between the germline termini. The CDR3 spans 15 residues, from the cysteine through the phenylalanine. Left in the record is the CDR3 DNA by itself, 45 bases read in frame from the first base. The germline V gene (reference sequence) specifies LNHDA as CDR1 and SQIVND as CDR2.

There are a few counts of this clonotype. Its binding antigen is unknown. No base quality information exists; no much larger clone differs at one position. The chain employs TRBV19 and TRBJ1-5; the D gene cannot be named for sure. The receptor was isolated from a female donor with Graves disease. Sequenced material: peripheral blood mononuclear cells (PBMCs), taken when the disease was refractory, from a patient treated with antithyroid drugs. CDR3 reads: CASLNPRVDNQPQHF. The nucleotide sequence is TGTGCCAGTTTAAACCCTAGGGTCGACAATCAGCCCCAGCATTTT. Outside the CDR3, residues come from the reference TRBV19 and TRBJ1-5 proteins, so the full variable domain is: DGGITQSPKYLFRKEGQNVTLSCEQNLNHDAMYWYRQDPGQGLRLIYYSQIVNDFQKGDIAEGYSVSREKKESFPLTVTSAQKNPTAFYLCASLNPRVDNQPQHFGDGTRLSIL.